These 17 T cell receptor beta chains share one sample of origin, sequenced in a study of CD8+ T cells in alopecia areata. Extracted from the samples, RNA was reverse transcribed into cDNA to serve as the sequencing template. Assay used: immunoSEQ multiplex PCR; TCRdb lists only in-frame clones, some missing. The sample lists around 300,000 clones; 60% were seen once. Treatment denoted: oral pan-JAK inhibitor, 5-10 mg twice daily. This specimen consisted of CD4+ T cells sorted from blood, obtained between weeks 51 and 52, from a patient treated with tofacitinib. The receptors come from a human donor with alopecia areata.

This clone was observed a few times. The sample holds other DNA sequences that translate to the same CDR3. J is TRBJ2-1 and V is TRBV29-1; TRBD2 matches 10 bases. Germline-derived CDR1 and CDR2 are SQVTM and ANQGSEA. CDR3 length: 14 amino acids. After removal of 2 bases from V and 4 bases from J, the junction contained 2 bases not matched to a gene. The CDR3 nucleotides are TGCAGCGTTGAACGACTAGCGGGTTACAATGAGCAGTTCTTC. Translated: CSVERLAGYNEQFF.

The J gene is TRBJ1-5, the V gene TRBV6-5, with D possibly matching TRBD1 (5 bases). This CDR3 has 13 amino acids. CDR1 is MNHEY and CDR2 is SVGAGI in the germline V gene. Deletions cut 6 bases from V and 2 bases from J, with 8 bases between. For the CDR3, the DNA is TGTGCCAGCAGACAACAGGGCAATCAGCCCCAGCATTTT. This codes for CASRQQGNQPQHF.

The rearrangement joins TRBV9 to TRBJ1-2; 10 nucleotides agree with TRBD1. The length of the CDR3 is 16 residues. J lost 4 bases, V lost 4 bases, and 10 bases had no gene match. Germline V gene sequence: CDR1 SGDLS, CDR2 YYNGEE. CDR3 protein: CASSTRDRGGSYGYTF. CDR3 sequence (DNA): TGTGCCAGCAGCACGAGGGACAGGGGTGGGAGCTATGGCTACACCTTC.

V gene TRBV5-4 combines with J gene TRBJ2-3, with TRBD1 as a possible D gene (5 bases). Per germline, CDR1 SGHNT and CDR2 YYREEE (reference sequence). The V and J ends lost 1 base and 0 bases respectively, with 9 bases between them. CDR3 length: 15 amino acids. The CDR3 DNA follows: TGTGCCAGCAGCTTGCGACAGCTGAGCACAGATACGCAGTATTTT. Protein product: CASSLRQLSTDTQYF.

The chain links TRBV15 to TRBJ1-2, with 7 bases fitting TRBD1. The CDR3 is 15 residues long. V trimming: 1 base; J trimming: 3 bases; junction bases outside the gene matches: 5. Looked up from germline, CDR1 is LNHNV and CDR2 is YYDKDF (reference sequence). The CDR3 loop reads CATSRGDSYYYGYTF. In DNA form, the CDR3 reads TGTGCCACCAGCAGAGGGGACAGTTACTACTATGGCTACACCTTC.

This clone has only a few counts. The rearrangement joins TRBV30 to TRBJ2-2, with D perhaps being TRBD1 or TRBD2 (6 bases each). With 7 bases removed from V and 7 bases from J, the gap between germline ends came to 22 bases. This CDR3 is built from 15 residues. In germline, CDR1 is GTSNPN, CDR2 SVGIG (reference sequence). The CDR3 loop reads CAFSGAGSFLGELFF. The CDR3 DNA is TGTGCCTTCTCGGGGGCAGGGTCGTTCCTCGGGGAGCTGTTTTTT.

V gene TRBV11-2 combines with J gene TRBJ2-5; 9 nucleotides match TRBD1. This CDR3 spans 13 amino acids. Germline V gene lookup returns CDR1 SGHAT and CDR2 FQNNGV. With V trimmed by 1 base and J by 12 bases, 6 bases remained unmatched. Written as DNA, the CDR3 is TGTGCCAGCAGCTTAGTACAGGACAGGGGAAAGTACTTC. Residues: CASSLVQDRGKYF.

The rearrangement joins TRBV9 to TRBJ2-7; TRBD2 aligns across 9 bases. This CDR3 spans 14 amino acids. Germline values: CDR1 SGDLS, CDR2 YYNGEE. Trimming at V came to 2 bases and at J to 1 base, leaving 1 base not matched to a gene. The CDR3 DNA reads as TGTGCCAGCAGCGTGGGACTAGCTTCCTACGAGCAGTACTTC. Its translation is CASSVGLASYEQYF.

This CDR3 reads CAINSGQGVSPLHF. The CDR3 bases are TGTGCCATCAACTCGGGACAGGGGGTTTCACCCCTCCACTTT. The chain uses TRBV10-3 and TRBJ1-6; 11 bases agree with TRBD1. V lost 7 bases and J lost 9; bases outside the gene matches: 5. The CDR3 sequence is 14 residues long. Germline V gene lookup returns CDR1 ENHRY and CDR2 SYGVKD.

The chain joins TRBV2 to TRBJ2-7; D perhaps matches TRBD2 (6 bases). This CDR3 is built from 14 residues. V gave up 6 bases and J gave up 4 bases, with 16 bases separating them. CDR1 and CDR2 (germline): SNHLY, FYNNEI. CDR3 residues: CASRQGLSLYEQYF. CDR3 sequence (DNA): TGTGCCAGCAGGCAGGGACTGTCGTTATACGAGCAGTACTTC.

CDR3 nucleotides: TGTGCCAGCAGCTTAGACGCCTACACAGATACGCAGTATTTT. It yields the protein CASSLDAYTDTQYF. The gene calls are TRBV5-6 and TRBJ2-3; the D is unclear. The CDR3 is 14 residues long. V gave up 2 bases and J gave up 2 bases, with 9 bases separating them. The germline V gene has CDR1 SGHDT and CDR2 YYEEEE. Based on the CDR3 plus reference TRBV5-6 and TRBJ2-3, the full variable domain is DAGVTQSPTHLIKTRGQQVTLRCSPKSGHDTVSWYQQALGQGPQFIFQYYEEEERQRGNFPDRFSGHQFPNYSSELNVNALLLGDSALYLCASSLDAYTDTQYFGPGTRLTVL.

This clone was picked up a small number of times. The chain joins TRBV9 to TRBJ1-3, with 8 bases matching TRBD1. The CDR3 covers 16 residues. V shed 4 bases and J 11 bases; nucleotides not matched to a gene: 17. Germline V lookup: CDR1 SGDLS, CDR2 YYNGEE. CDR3 residues: CASSPRDRQLRVAIYF. The CDR3 nucleotides are TGTGCCAGCAGCCCCCGGGACAGGCAACTTCGGGTTGCCATATATTTT. The variable domain in full, completed from reference TRBV9 and TRBJ1-3, reads DSGVTQTPKHLITATGQRVTLRCSPRSGDLSVYWYQQSLDQGLQFLIQYYNGEERAKGNILERFSAQQFPDLHSELNLSSLELGDSALYFCASSPRDRQLRVAIYFGEGSWLTVV.

The chain carries TRBV30 and TRBJ1-1, with a possible D match to TRBD1 (5 bases). Per the germline V gene, CDR1 is GTSNPN and CDR2 is SVGIG (reference sequence). The ends were cut back, 0 bases at V and 4 bases at J, with 9 bases in the middle. This CDR3 comprises 13 residues. Written as DNA, the CDR3 is TGTGCCTGGAGTGTACGACAGTCCACTGAAGCTTTCTTT. This codes for CAWSVRQSTEAFF.

With respect to this clone: The sample contains more than one DNA sequence encoding this CDR3. The rearrangement joins TRBV29-1 to TRBJ2-5; unclear D gene. Per the germline V gene, CDR1 is SQVTM and CDR2 is ANQGSEA. V lost 3 bases, J lost 5 bases, and 7 bases lay in between. The CDR3 is 11 amino acids. In nucleotides, the CDR3 is TGCAGCGTTGATCCATGGGAGACCCAGTACTTC. Its protein product is CSVDPWETQYF.

The gene calls are TRBV25-1 and TRBJ1-5; D uncertain. Trimming removed 7 bases at V and 4 bases at J, with 8 bases between. The germline V gene has CDR1 MGHDK and CDR2 SYGVNS. The CDR3 is made up of 12 amino acids. CDR3 sequence (DNA): TGTGCCAGCAATGTGGGAAATCAGCCCCAGCATTTT. Translation: CASNVGNQPQHF.

This clone was counted only a few times. CDR3 region: CASSLQAGPYAEQYF. The CDR3, as DNA: TGTGCCAGCAGCTTACAGGCGGGGCCATACGCGGAGCAGTACTTC. V gene TRBV7-9 combines with J gene TRBJ2-7; D perhaps matches TRBD2 (6 bases). V was shortened by 2 bases and J by 7 bases, with 18 bases between the two germline ends. Per germline, CDR1 SEHNR and CDR2 FQNEAQ (reference sequence). There are 15 residues in the CDR3.

This clone was picked up a small number of times. This sample also contains other DNA sequences that code for the same CDR3. CDR3 in amino acids: CASSLSGYEQYF. CDR3 DNA sequence: TGCGCCAGCAGCTTGAGTGGTTACGAGCAGTACTTC. The V gene is TRBV5-1, the J gene TRBJ2-7; D is unclear. Trimming stripped 1 base from V and 4 bases from J, with 6 bases between. Germline V CDR1 and CDR2: SGHRS, YFSETQ. The CDR3 consists of 12 residues.